Sequencing of this T cell receptor (beta chain) was carried out in a study of T cell responses to AZD1222 COVID-19 vaccine. Generated by immunoSEQ multiplex PCR, the TCRdb table keeps only in-frame clones and is missing some. The sample holds 45,000 to 50,000 clones, roughly 90% seen once. The germline V gene encodes CDR1 SGHNT and CDR2 YYREEE (reference sequence). The CDR3 runs to 12 residues. The ends were cut back, 4 bases at V and 1 base at J, with 5 bases in the middle. This clone has only a few counts. Its cognate antigen is unknown. General study points: At 160-218 and 743-854, vaccine-associated CD4 TCRs were dominant, and they spanned spike. Vaccination with two AZD1222 doses was followed by a rise in Spike-specific TCR breadth and depth. White British ancestry dominated among donors, who included more females, and clonal diversity was possibly underestimated.

The chain is built from TRBV5-4 and TRBJ1-1; D remains unclear. The sequencing used peripheral blood, collected 28 days after the second AZD1222 dose. This TCR came from an adult who received the AZD1222 COVID-19 vaccine. DNA for the CDR3: TGTGCCAGCAGCAGAGCGAACACTGAAGCTTTCTTT. Translation: CASSRANTEAFF.